The source of this TCR beta chain is a study of OX40 agonist ivuxolimab in advanced cancers. The method was immunoSEQ multiplex PCR; TCRdb's version includes in-frame clones alone and lacks a portion of them. The sample records about 76,000 clones, about 82% being singletons. Germline trimming cut 6 bases from V and 4 bases from J; bases unmatched to any gene: 17. There are 18 residues in the CDR3. Germline lookup yields CDR1 SGHKS and CDR2 YYEKEE (reference sequence). The receptor's source is an adult with an advanced solid tumor such as melanoma, head and neck, liver or kidney cancer. This specimen was CD4+ or CD8+ T cells sorted from blood, taken in a trial of the OX40 agonist ivuxolimab. J is TRBJ2-2 and V is TRBV5-5; 8 nucleotides align to TRBD2. The CDR3 DNA is TGTGCCAGCATCGGGACTAGGTCAACCTCTCGGGGCACCGGGGAGCTGTTTTTT. It yields the protein CASIGTRSTSRGTGELFF.